This T cell receptor beta chain was obtained from a study of quantifying T cell responses using KT2 cells. Whole-study context: Reverse transcription used primers in the TCR alpha and beta constant regions. Study observations and caveats: Counts of KT2 alpha and beta sequences rose linearly with the number of KT2 cells added.

Concerning this clonotype: Its antigen is still unknown.

A single-stranded UMI oligo with SP2 sequence was ligated to cDNA 3' ends. First-round PCR used three to five cycles and beta primers RC1.1 and RC1.2 covering TRBC1 and TRBC2. MiXCR, run by TCRdb on the UMI-ligation and nested PCR reads, gives a single entry per CDR3 protein. The sample shows about 53,000 distinct CDR3 sequences, over 9% of them seen only once. V lost 5 bases, J lost 7 bases, and 9 bases stayed unmatched. The CDR3 runs 15 residues. Germline CDR1 and CDR2: SGHTA and FQGNSA. KT2, a clone with a known TCR, was spiked into unfractionated PBMC. Sequences were obtained from PBMCs spiked with cells of the T cell clone KT2. The chain is built from TRBV7-2 and TRBJ1-4; 8 positions match TRBD1. The receptor was isolated from a human donor. Here the CDR3 reads CASSRDDRGGEKLFF. In DNA, the CDR3 is TGTGCCAGCAGCCGCGACGACAGGGGTGGTGAAAAACTGTTTTTT.